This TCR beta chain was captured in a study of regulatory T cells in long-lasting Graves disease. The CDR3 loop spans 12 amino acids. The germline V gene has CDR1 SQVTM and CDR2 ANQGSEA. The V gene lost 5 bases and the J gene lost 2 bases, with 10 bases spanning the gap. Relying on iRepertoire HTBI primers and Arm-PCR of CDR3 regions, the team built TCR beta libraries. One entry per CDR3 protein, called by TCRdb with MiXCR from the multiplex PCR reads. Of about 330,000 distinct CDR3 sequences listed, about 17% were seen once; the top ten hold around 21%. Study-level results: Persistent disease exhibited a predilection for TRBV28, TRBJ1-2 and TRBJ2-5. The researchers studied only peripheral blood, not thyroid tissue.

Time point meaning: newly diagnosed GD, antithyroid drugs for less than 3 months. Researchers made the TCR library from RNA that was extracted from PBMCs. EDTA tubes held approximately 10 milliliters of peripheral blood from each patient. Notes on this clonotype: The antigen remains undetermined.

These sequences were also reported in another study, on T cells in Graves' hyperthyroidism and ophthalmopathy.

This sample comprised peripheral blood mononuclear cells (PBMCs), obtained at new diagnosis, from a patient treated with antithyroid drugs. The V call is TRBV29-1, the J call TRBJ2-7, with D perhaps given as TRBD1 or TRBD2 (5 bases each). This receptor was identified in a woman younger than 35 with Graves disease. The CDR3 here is CSVLGETYEQYF. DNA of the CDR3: TGCAGCGTTTTAGGGGAGACCTACGAGCAGTACTTC.